This TCR beta chain was captured in a study of shared clonotypes between healthy human individuals. General study points: Non-shared clonotypes showed lower generation probabilities than clonotypes common to all four donors.

As for this clone: The antigen is undetermined.

Adult Caucasians living in Nashville, Tennessee made up all of the donors. V was pared by 2 bases and J by 3 bases, with 20 bases between. Per germline, CDR1 MNHEY and CDR2 SMNVEV (reference sequence). The CDR3 contains 18 residues. Method: immunoSEQ multiplex PCR; TCRdb's copy keeps in-frame clones and lacks some. The sample consists of over 1.5 million clones, roughly 98% of them appearing once. The specimen sequenced was naive CD4+ T cells sorted from blood. As for subset: CD45RA+ positively selected. The chain is built from TRBV27 and TRBJ1-5, with D maybe TRBD1 (5 bases). The TCR sequence derives from a man in his thirties or forties in good health. CDR3 bases: TGTGCCAGCAGTTTAAGGGTTTGGCAGGGAAGGCCCAATCAGCCCCAGCATTTT. Translation: CASSLRVWQGRPNQPQHF.